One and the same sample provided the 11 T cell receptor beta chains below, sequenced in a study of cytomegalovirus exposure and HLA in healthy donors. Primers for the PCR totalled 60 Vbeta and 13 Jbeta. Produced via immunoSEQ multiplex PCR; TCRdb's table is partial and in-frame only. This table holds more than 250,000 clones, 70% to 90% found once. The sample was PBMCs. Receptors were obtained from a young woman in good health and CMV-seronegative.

CDR3 sequence: CASSQEQGFEGYGYTF. In DNA, the CDR3 is TGTGCCAGCAGCCAAGAACAGGGGTTCGAGGGCTATGGCTACACCTTC. The genes are TRBV4-2 and TRBJ1-2; TRBD1 agrees at 7 bases. The germline V gene encodes CDR1 LGHNA and CDR2 YNFKEQ. Germline trimming cut 0 bases from V and 4 bases from J; bases unmatched to any gene: 8. The CDR3 runs to 16 residues.

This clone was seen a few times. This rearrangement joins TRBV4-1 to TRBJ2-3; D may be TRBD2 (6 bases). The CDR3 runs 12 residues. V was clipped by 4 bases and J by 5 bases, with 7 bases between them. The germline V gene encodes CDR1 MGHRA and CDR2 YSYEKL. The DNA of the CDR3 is TGCGCCAGCAGCCGACTAGGAGATACGCAGTATTTT. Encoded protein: CASSRLGDTQYF.

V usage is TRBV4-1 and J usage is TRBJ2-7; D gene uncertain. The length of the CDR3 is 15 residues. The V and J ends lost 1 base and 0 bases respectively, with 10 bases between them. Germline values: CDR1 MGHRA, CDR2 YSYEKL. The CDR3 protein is CASSQASLPSYEQYF. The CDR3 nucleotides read TGCGCCAGCAGCCAAGCCTCACTCCCCTCCTACGAGCAGTACTTC.

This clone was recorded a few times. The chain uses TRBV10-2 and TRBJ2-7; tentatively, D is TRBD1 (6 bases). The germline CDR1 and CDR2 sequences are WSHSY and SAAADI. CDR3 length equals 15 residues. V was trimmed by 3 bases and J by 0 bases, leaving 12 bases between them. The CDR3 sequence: CASSDPNRVSYEQYF. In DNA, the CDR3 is TGCGCCAGCAGTGACCCAAACAGGGTCTCCTACGAGCAGTACTTC.

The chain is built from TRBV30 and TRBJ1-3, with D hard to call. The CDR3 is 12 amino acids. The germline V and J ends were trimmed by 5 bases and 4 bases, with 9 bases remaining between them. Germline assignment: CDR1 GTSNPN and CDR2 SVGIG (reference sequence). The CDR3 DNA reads TGTGCCTGGGTCTTGGGCGGAAACACCATATATTTT. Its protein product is CAWVLGGNTIYF. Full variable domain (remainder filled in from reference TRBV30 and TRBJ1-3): SQTIHQWPATLVQPVGSPLSLECTVEGTSNPNLYWYRQAAGRGLQLLFYSVGIGQISSEVPQNLSASRPQDRQFILSSKKLLLSDSGFYLCAWVLGGNTIYFGEGSWLTVV.

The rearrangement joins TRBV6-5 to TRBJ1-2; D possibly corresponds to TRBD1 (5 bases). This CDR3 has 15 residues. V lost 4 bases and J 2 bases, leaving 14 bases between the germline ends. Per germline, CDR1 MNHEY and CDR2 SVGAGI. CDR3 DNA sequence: TGTGCCAGCAGTTCCCTTTCGGGGGGAAACTATGGCTACACCTTC. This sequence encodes CASSSLSGGNYGYTF.

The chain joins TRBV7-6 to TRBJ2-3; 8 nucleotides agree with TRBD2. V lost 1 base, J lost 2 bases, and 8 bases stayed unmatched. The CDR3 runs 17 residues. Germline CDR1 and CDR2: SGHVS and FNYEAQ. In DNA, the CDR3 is TGTGCCAGCAGCTTAGTCCTTAGCGGGGCACTCACAGATACGCAGTATTTT. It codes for CASSLVLSGALTDTQYF.

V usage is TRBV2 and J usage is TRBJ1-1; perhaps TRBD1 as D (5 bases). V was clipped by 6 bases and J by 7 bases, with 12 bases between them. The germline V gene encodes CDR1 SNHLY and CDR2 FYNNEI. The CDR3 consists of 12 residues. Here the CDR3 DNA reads TGTGCCAGCAGAGCGGGACTCCTTGAAGCTTTCTTT. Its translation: CASRAGLLEAFF.

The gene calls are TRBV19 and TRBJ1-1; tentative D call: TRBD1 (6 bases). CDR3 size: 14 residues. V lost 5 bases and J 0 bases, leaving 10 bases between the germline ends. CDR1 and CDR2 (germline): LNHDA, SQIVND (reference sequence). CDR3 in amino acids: CASSRWGLNTEAFF. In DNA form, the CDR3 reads TGTGCCAGTAGTCGGTGGGGGCTGAACACTGAAGCTTTCTTT.

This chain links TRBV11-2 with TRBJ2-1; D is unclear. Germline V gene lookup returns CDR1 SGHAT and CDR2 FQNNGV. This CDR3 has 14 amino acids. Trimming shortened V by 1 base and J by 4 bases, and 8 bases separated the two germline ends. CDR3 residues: CASSLVSIYNEQFF. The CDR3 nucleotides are TGTGCCAGCAGCTTAGTTTCAATTTACAATGAGCAGTTCTTC.

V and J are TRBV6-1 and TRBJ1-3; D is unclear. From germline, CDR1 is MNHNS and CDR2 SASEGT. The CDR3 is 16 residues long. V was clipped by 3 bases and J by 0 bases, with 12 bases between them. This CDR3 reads CASSDPRGYSGNTIYF. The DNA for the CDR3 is TGTGCCAGCAGTGACCCTCGGGGATACTCTGGAAACACCATATATTTT.